The clone carrying this TCR beta chain was counted ten times or more. Sequencing was performed with immunoSEQ multiplex PCR; in TCRdb, only in-frame clones are kept and a portion is missing. The repertoire holds around 200,000 clones, with about 85% as singletons. This entry is derived from a study of blood T cell repertoires in COVID-19. The CDR3 is 20 amino acids. Trimming cost V 5 bases and J 7 bases; bases outside gene matches: 28. CDR1 is MNHNY, CDR2 SVGAGI, per germline (reference sequence). Specimen: PBMCs or T cells enriched from blood (not recorded which). This chain connects TRBV6-6 to TRBJ2-7; 8 bases align to TRBD2. The receptor was isolated from a middle-aged man who had recovered from COVID-19. The CDR3 sequence: CASSPHGGGRLSPPYLEQYF. DNA for the CDR3: TGTGCCAGCAGTCCCCATGGGGGCGGGAGGCTATCCCCCCCCTATCTAGAGCAGTACTTC.